Sequencing of this T cell receptor beta chain was carried out in a study of OX40 agonist ivuxolimab in advanced cancers. About the research overall: The group had a mean age of about 60 years, ranged from about 23 to 85, and was 82.7% male. A history of anti-PD-1, anti-PD-L1 or anti-CTLA-4 therapy was acceptable, and about 37% had some. Whole-study results and caveats: Partial responders at 0.1-3.0 mg/kg showed near-lowest clonal expansion.

Looked up from germline, CDR1 is SGHKS and CDR2 is YYEKEE (reference sequence). The V end was cut by 4 bases, the J end by 7 bases, with 17 bases between. The CDR3 sequence is 15 residues long. Note on this clone: What it recognizes is unknown.

Method: immunoSEQ multiplex PCR; TCRdb's copy keeps in-frame clones and lacks some. Of 60,000 to 75,000 clones listed, 84% were seen once; the top ten hold approximately 8.7%. The rearrangement links TRBV5-5 to TRBJ2-2; TRBD1 might be the D (6 bases). The TCR sequence derives from an adult with an advanced solid tumor such as melanoma, head and neck, liver or kidney cancer. The material was CD4+ or CD8+ T cells sorted from blood, obtained in a trial of the OX40 agonist ivuxolimab. CDR3 sequence reads: CASSIGTNSGGELFF. CDR3 coding DNA: TGTGCCAGCAGCATCGGGACAAATAGTGGCGGGGAGCTGTTTTTT.